The 17 T cell receptor beta chains listed next were all sequenced from one sample in a study of human T cells and chemical hapten exposure. MiXCR was run by TCRdb on the 5' RACE reads, yielding one entry per CDR3 protein. This table holds roughly 110,000 distinct CDR3 sequences, approximately 19% found once. Extraction of total RNA was performed on unfractionated whole blood. The receptor set was obtained from a human donor in good health.

The chain has TRBV11-2 and TRBJ2-1; 9 nucleotides match TRBD1. This CDR3 region has 22 residues. CDR1 SGHAT and CDR2 FQNNGV come from the germline V gene. Trimming cost V 0 bases and J 0 bases; bases outside gene matches: 18. CDR3 nucleotide sequence: TGTGCCAGCAGCTTAGATTACCCACAGGGGGCAAGAGCGGGGAGCTCCTACAATGAGCAGTTCTTC. Protein product: CASSLDYPQGARAGSSYNEQFF.

This chain joins TRBV7-2 and TRBJ2-6, with D tentatively TRBD1 or TRBD2 (5 bases each). Germline CDR1 and CDR2: SGHTA and FQGNSA. V was clipped by 5 bases and J by 8 bases, with 19 bases between them. CDR3 length: 16 amino acids. The CDR3 spells CASSPSRMGPTNVLTF. The CDR3 DNA reads TGTGCCAGCAGCCCGAGCCGTATGGGACCGACCAACGTCCTGACTTTC.

The CDR3 DNA follows: TGTGCCAGCAGTTATGCTGGGGGGAATAGCTATGGCTACACCTTC. This sequence encodes CASSYAGGNSYGYTF. V and J are TRBV6-6 and TRBJ1-2, with D possibly being TRBD1 (5 bases). V gave up 3 bases and J gave up 4 bases, with 15 bases separating them. The V gene's germline CDR1 is MNHNY and CDR2 SVGAGI (reference sequence). The CDR3 is 15 residues long.

This clonotype appeared a few times. DNA of the CDR3: TGTGCCAGCAGTGAATTCGGACAGGGGGCGTTTAACTATGGCTACACCTTC. Protein sequence: CASSEFGQGAFNYGYTF. This chain links TRBV25-1 with TRBJ1-2; 11 nucleotides agree with TRBD1. The CDR3 sequence is 17 residues long. The germline V gene encodes CDR1 MGHDK and CDR2 SYGVNS. After removal of 1 base from V and 1 base from J, the junction contained 5 bases not matched to a gene.

In this sample, this clonotype turned up a few times. One end of the junction varies from germline; a read error may be responsible. The chain uses TRBV29-1 and TRBJ2-3; weak D call: TRBD1 (6 bases). CDR1 is SQVTM and CDR2 is ANQGSEA in the germline V gene. CDR3 size: 13 residues. CDR3 nucleotide sequence: TGCAGTGTTGATGGGGGCGCGGCAGATACGCAGTATTTT. As protein: CSVDGGAADTQYF.

The chain carries TRBV2 and TRBJ1-1, with a tentative D call TRBD1 (5 bases). Germline values: CDR1 SNHLY, CDR2 FYNNEI. The CDR3 is 14 residues long. This CDR3 reads CANGAGRGNTEAFF. DNA of the CDR3: TGTGCTAACGGGGCAGGTAGGGGTAACACTGAAGCTTTCTTT.

V usage is TRBV7-2 and J usage is TRBJ2-2; no reliable D call. V lost 5 bases and J 5 bases, leaving 24 bases between the germline ends. The CDR3 is 18 residues long. Per germline, CDR1 SGHTA and CDR2 FQGNSA. The CDR3 here is CASSPRPVRDRVTGELFF. CDR3 nucleotides: TGTGCCAGCAGCCCAAGACCCGTTCGCGATAGGGTGACCGGGGAGCTGTTTTTT.

In this sample, this clonotype turned up a few times. The rearrangement joins TRBV11-2 to TRBJ2-2; tentatively, D is TRBD1 or TRBD2 (5 bases each). CDR1 is SGHAT, CDR2 FQNNGV, per germline. This CDR3 region has 17 residues. V lost 4 bases and J lost 4, with 19 bases in between. The CDR3 region is CASSSLKPGTATGELFF. CDR3 coding DNA: TGTGCCAGCAGCTCTCTAAAACCCGGGACGGCCACCGGGGAGCTGTTTTTT.

The chain employs TRBV15 and TRBJ1-5; D gene ambiguous. CDR3 length: 14 amino acids. The V gene lost 4 bases and the J gene lost 4 bases, with 11 bases spanning the gap. The germline gives CDR1 LNHNV, CDR2 YYDKDF (reference sequence). The CDR3 protein is CATSNMGGNQPQHF. In nucleotides, the CDR3 is TGTGCCACCAGCAATATGGGAGGGAATCAGCCCCAGCATTTT.

This clonotype was observed a handful of times. The CDR3 nucleotides read TGTGCCAGCAGCTGCTTCCGGGACAGGAAGGACGAGCAGTACTTC. It is translated as CASSCFRDRKDEQYF. J is TRBJ2-7 and V is TRBV7-3; 8 bases align to TRBD1. This CDR3 is 15 amino acids long. V lost 4 bases, J lost 5 bases, and 10 bases stayed unmatched. The V gene's germline CDR1 is SGHTA and CDR2 FQGTGA.

This clonotype occurred many times. The rearrangement links TRBV5-5 to TRBJ1-1; D is undetermined. The V and J ends lost 0 bases and 1 base respectively, with 4 bases between them. Germline V lookup: CDR1 SGHKS, CDR2 YYEKEE (reference sequence). The CDR3 extends over 13 amino acids. CDR3 nucleotide sequence: TGTGCCAGCAGCTTGGTGCCGAACACTGAAGCTTTCTTT. Translated: CASSLVPNTEAFF.

A few counts support this clonotype. The chain carries TRBV5-6 and TRBJ1-1; D might be TRBD1 (5 bases). The length of the CDR3 is 13 residues. Trimming took 0 bases from V and 7 from J, leaving 10 bases between them. Germline CDR1 and CDR2: SGHDT and YYEEEE. The DNA for the CDR3 is TGTGCCAGCAGCTTGGGGGGGTTAGATGAAGCTTTCTTT. Its translation: CASSLGGLDEAFF.

This clonotype was detected only a few times. The V call is TRBV6-5, the J call TRBJ2-3; 8 bases match TRBD1. CDR3 size: 15 residues. V lost 6 bases and J lost 4; bases outside the gene matches: 9. Germline values: CDR1 MNHEY, CDR2 SVGAGI. In DNA, the CDR3 is TGTGCCAGCAGATACGAAGGACAGGGACCAGATACGCAGTATTTT. Its translation is CASRYEGQGPDTQYF.

In its sample, this clonotype was seen a few times. This sequence joins TRBV6-6 and TRBJ2-1; D could derive from TRBD1 or TRBD2 (5 bases each). Germline CDR1 MNHNY, CDR2 SVGAGI (reference sequence). V was shortened by 2 bases and J by 7 bases, with 15 bases between the two germline ends. The CDR3 has 15 amino acids. The CDR3 region is CASSYAGGTKNEQFF. DNA of the CDR3: TGTGCCAGCAGTTACGCTGGGGGTACGAAGAATGAGCAGTTCTTC.

This chain connects TRBV3-1 to TRBJ2-7, with D unresolved. Germline V gives CDR1 LGHDT, CDR2 YNNKEL (reference sequence). The CDR3 has 14 amino acids. The V and J ends lost 0 bases and 9 bases respectively, with 15 bases between them. This chain's CDR3 is CASSQDAGTNRQYF. The CDR3, as DNA: TGTGCCAGCAGCCAAGATGCCGGAACCAACCGGCAGTACTTC.

This clonotype came up a few times. The CDR3 loop reads CASSRRETQYF. The CDR3 DNA reads as TGTGCCAGCAGCCGGCGAGAGACCCAGTACTTC. V is TRBV5-8 and J is TRBJ2-5; no reliable D call. Germline V CDR1 and CDR2: SGHTS, YDEGEE. Trimming shortened V by 4 bases and J by 4 bases, and 5 bases separated the two germline ends. The CDR3 loop spans 11 amino acids.

The chain couples TRBV7-9 to TRBJ2-1; 14 nucleotides match TRBD2. CDR1 and CDR2 from the germline V gene are SEHNR and FQNEAQ (reference sequence). V trimming: 4 bases; J trimming: 3 bases; junction bases outside the gene matches: 5. CDR3 size: 17 residues. CDR3: CASSSTSGRAVYNEQFF. In nucleotides, the CDR3 is TGTGCCAGCAGCTCGACTAGCGGGAGGGCCGTCTACAATGAGCAGTTCTTC.